These T cell receptor beta chains were read from a single sample in a study of CD8 T cells in Susac syndrome. TCRdb independently ran MiXCR on the immunoSEQ multiplex PCR reads; one entry per CDR3 protein. The table includes over 150,000 distinct CDR3 sequences, 85% to 95% detected once. The sequenced sample consisted of CD4+ T cells from PBMCs. The receptors were gathered from a human donor with Susac syndrome. The CDR3 runs from the conserved cysteine through the conserved F or W. The D gene is left open where the match is weak. Not all rows give a size; the values are once, few, many and, for expanded clones, a class.

CDR3aa: CAWIPTGTNTEAFF
CDR3nt: TGTGCCTGGATCCCGACAGGGACGAACACTGAAGCTTTCTTT
abundance: .
j_gene: TRBJ1-1
d_gene: TRBD1
v_gene: TRBV30

CDR3aa: CASKGGGVDTQYF
CDR3nt: TGTGCCAGCAAGGGCGGGGGGGTAGATACGCAGTATTTT
abundance: .
j_gene: TRBJ2-3
d_gene: TRBD2
v_gene: TRBV2

CDR3aa: CAWSVGVAANYGYTF
CDR3nt: TGTGCCTGGAGTGTGGGAGTGGCCGCGAACTATGGCTACACCTTC
abundance: .
j_gene: TRBJ1-2
d_gene: .
v_gene: TRBV30

CDR3aa: CSASGGGLAGYEQYF
CDR3nt: TGCAGTGCTAGTGGGGGGGGACTAGCTGGCTACGAGCAGTACTTC
abundance: .
j_gene: TRBJ2-7
d_gene: TRBD2
v_gene: TRBV20-1

CDR3aa: CASSPQGSSHEQFF
CDR3nt: TGTGCCAGCAGTCCCCAGGGGAGTTCCCATGAGCAGTTCTTC
abundance: .
j_gene: TRBJ2-1
d_gene: .
v_gene: TRBV28

CDR3aa: CASSPGQDPYEQYF
CDR3nt: TGCGCCAGCAGTCCGGGACAGGATCCCTACGAGCAGTACTTC
abundance: .
j_gene: TRBJ2-7
d_gene: TRBD1
v_gene: TRBV10-1

CDR3aa: CSVDGTGTGELFF
CDR3nt: TGCAGCGTCGACGGGACAGGCACCGGGGAGCTGTTTTTT
abundance: once
j_gene: TRBJ2-2
d_gene: TRBD1
v_gene: TRBV29-1

CDR3aa: CASSIGSTDTQYF
CDR3nt: TGTGCCAGTAGTATTGGGAGCACAGATACGCAGTATTTT
abundance: .
j_gene: TRBJ2-3
d_gene: .
v_gene: TRBV19

CDR3aa: CASSLEGQPNQPQHF
CDR3nt: TGCGCCAGCAGCTTGGAGGGACAGCCCAATCAGCCCCAGCATTTT
abundance: .
j_gene: TRBJ1-5
d_gene: TRBD1
v_gene: TRBV5-1

CDR3aa: CASSLVPVAGNTIYF
CDR3nt: TGTGCCAGCAGTTTGGTTCCGGTGGCTGGAAACACCATATATTTT
abundance: .
j_gene: TRBJ1-3
d_gene: .
v_gene: TRBV27

CDR3aa: CASSLKQNTEAFF
CDR3nt: TGTGCCAGCAGCTTAAAACAAAACACTGAAGCTTTCTTT
abundance: .
j_gene: TRBJ1-1
d_gene: .
v_gene: TRBV7-9

CDR3aa: CASSLGPSDRAGNTIYF
CDR3nt: TGTGCCAGCAGTTTAGGCCCCTCCGATCGGGCTGGAAACACCATATATTTT
abundance: .
j_gene: TRBJ1-3
d_gene: .
v_gene: TRBV28

CDR3aa: CASSPLGWATDTQYF
CDR3nt: TGTGCCAGCAGCCCACTAGGTTGGGCCACAGATACGCAGTATTTT
abundance: .
j_gene: TRBJ2-3
d_gene: .
v_gene: TRBV14

CDR3aa: CSAGGGVGTDTQYF
CDR3nt: TGCAGTGCCGGGGGGGGCGTGGGCACAGATACGCAGTATTTT
abundance: .
j_gene: TRBJ2-3
d_gene: TRBD2
v_gene: TRBV20-1

CDR3aa: CASSLRQGNNEQFF
CDR3nt: TGCGCCAGCAGCTTGCGACAGGGGAACAATGAGCAGTTCTTC
abundance: .
j_gene: TRBJ2-1
d_gene: TRBD1
v_gene: TRBV5-1

CDR3aa: CASSRRQGWTGELFF
CDR3nt: TGTGCCAGCAGCCGACGACAGGGGTGGACCGGGGAGCTGTTTTTT
abundance: .
j_gene: TRBJ2-2
d_gene: TRBD1
v_gene: TRBV7-2

CDR3aa: CASRSLGGNNNEQFF
CDR3nt: TGTGCCAGCAGGTCCTTAGGCGGGAATAACAATGAGCAGTTCTTC
abundance: .
j_gene: TRBJ2-1
d_gene: .
v_gene: TRBV28

CDR3aa: CASREAGNNYGYTF
CDR3nt: TGTGCCAGCAGGGAGGCGGGAAACAACTATGGCTACACCTTC
abundance: .
j_gene: TRBJ1-2
d_gene: .
v_gene: TRBV27

CDR3aa: CASSLHGIGEKLFF
CDR3nt: TGTGCCAGCAGCTTACATGGGATCGGTGAAAAACTGTTTTTT
abundance: .
j_gene: TRBJ1-4
d_gene: .
v_gene: TRBV7-9

CDR3aa: CASRGDNSYEQYF
CDR3nt: TGCGCCAGCAGGGGGGATAATTCCTACGAGCAGTACTTC
abundance: .
j_gene: TRBJ2-7
d_gene: .
v_gene: TRBV5-1

CDR3aa: CASSHPTGAFFLHNYGYTF
CDR3nt: TGCGCCAGCAGTCACCCCACAGGGGCCTTTTTCCTTCATAACTATGGCTACACCTTC
abundance: .
j_gene: TRBJ1-2
d_gene: TRBD1
v_gene: TRBV23-1

CDR3aa: CASSLVGGGLSYNEQFF
CDR3nt: TGTGCCAGCAGCTTAGTGGGCGGGGGGCTATCCTACAATGAGCAGTTCTTC
abundance: .
j_gene: TRBJ2-1
d_gene: TRBD2
v_gene: TRBV7-9

CDR3aa: CASRLKREHSYEQYF
CDR3nt: TGTGCCAGCAGACTTAAGCGGGAGCACTCCTACGAGCAGTACTTC
abundance: .
j_gene: TRBJ2-7
d_gene: TRBD2
v_gene: TRBV2

CDR3aa: CASSQQGRIDTQYF
CDR3nt: TGTGCCAGCAGCCAGCAGGGGAGGATAGATACGCAGTATTTT
abundance: .
j_gene: TRBJ2-3
d_gene: .
v_gene: TRBV3-1

CDR3aa: CASSPGLAGPNEQFF
CDR3nt: TGTGCCAGCAGCCCAGGACTAGCGGGGCCGAATGAGCAGTTCTTC
abundance: .
j_gene: TRBJ2-1
d_gene: TRBD2
v_gene: TRBV11-3

CDR3aa: CATSVTGASTDTQYF
CDR3nt: TGTGCCACCAGTGTAACGGGAGCGAGCACAGATACGCAGTATTTT
abundance: .
j_gene: TRBJ2-3
d_gene: .
v_gene: TRBV24-1

CDR3aa: CASLPGSGSHEQFF
CDR3nt: TGTGCCAGCCTACCTGGGAGCGGGAGTCATGAGCAGTTCTTC
abundance: .
j_gene: TRBJ2-1
d_gene: TRBD2
v_gene: TRBV6-5

CDR3aa: CASSPDRGLEETQYF
CDR3nt: TGTGCCAGCAGCCCCGACAGGGGGCTTGAGGAGACCCAGTACTTC
abundance: .
j_gene: TRBJ2-5
d_gene: TRBD1
v_gene: TRBV2

CDR3aa: CASSEAAATNEKLFF
CDR3nt: TGTGCCAGCAGCGAGGCTGCCGCAACTAATGAAAAACTGTTTTTT
abundance: .
j_gene: TRBJ1-4
d_gene: .
v_gene: TRBV9

CDR3aa: CASSFATGTGVDGYTF
CDR3nt: TGTGCCAGCAGTTTCGCTACCGGGACAGGGGTTGATGGCTACACCTTC
abundance: .
j_gene: TRBJ1-2
d_gene: TRBD1
v_gene: TRBV6-5

CDR3aa: CASSEALTGKYEQYF
CDR3nt: TGTGCCAGCAGTGAAGCCTTGACAGGGAAATACGAGCAGTACTTC
abundance: .
j_gene: TRBJ2-7
d_gene: TRBD1
v_gene: TRBV2

CDR3aa: CSARGRTRVASNQPQHF
CDR3nt: TGCAGTGCTAGAGGAAGGACTCGGGTTGCGAGCAATCAGCCCCAGCATTTT
abundance: .
j_gene: TRBJ1-5
d_gene: .
v_gene: TRBV20-1

CDR3aa: CASSLRELTEAFF
CDR3nt: TGCGCCAGCAGCCTCCGGGAGCTAACTGAAGCTTTCTTT
abundance: few
j_gene: TRBJ1-1
d_gene: .
v_gene: TRBV5-1

CDR3aa: CAWTSGIQGVSGNTIYF
CDR3nt: TGTGCCTGGACGAGCGGTATTCAAGGAGTGTCTGGAAACACCATATATTTT
abundance: .
j_gene: TRBJ1-3
d_gene: .
v_gene: TRBV30

CDR3aa: CSGGFSGNTIYF
CDR3nt: TGCAGCGGTGGGTTCTCTGGAAACACCATATATTTT
abundance: .
j_gene: TRBJ1-3
d_gene: .
v_gene: TRBV29-1

CDR3aa: CASSTLTGAQPQHF
CDR3nt: TGTGCCAGTAGTACCCTGACAGGGGCTCAGCCCCAGCATTTT
abundance: .
j_gene: TRBJ1-5
d_gene: TRBD1
v_gene: TRBV19

CDR3aa: CASSLTSVTYNEQFF
CDR3nt: TGTGCCAGCAGCTTGACTAGCGTTACCTACAATGAGCAGTTCTTC
abundance: .
j_gene: TRBJ2-1
d_gene: TRBD2
v_gene: TRBV7-2

CDR3aa: CASSQAGGGPTGELFF
CDR3nt: TGCGCCAGCAGCCAAGCGGGCGGGGGCCCCACCGGGGAGCTGTTTTTT
abundance: .
j_gene: TRBJ2-2
d_gene: .
v_gene: TRBV4-1